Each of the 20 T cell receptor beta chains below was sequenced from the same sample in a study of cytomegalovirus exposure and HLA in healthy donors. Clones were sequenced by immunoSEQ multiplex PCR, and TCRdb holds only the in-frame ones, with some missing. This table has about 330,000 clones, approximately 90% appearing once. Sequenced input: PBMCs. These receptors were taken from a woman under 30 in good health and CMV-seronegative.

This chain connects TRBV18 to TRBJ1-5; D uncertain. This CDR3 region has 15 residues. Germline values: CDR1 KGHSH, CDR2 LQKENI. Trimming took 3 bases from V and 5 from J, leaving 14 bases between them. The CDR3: CASSPPGNTYQPQHF. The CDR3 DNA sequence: TGTGCCAGCTCACCGCCCGGGAACACCTATCAGCCCCAGCATTTT.

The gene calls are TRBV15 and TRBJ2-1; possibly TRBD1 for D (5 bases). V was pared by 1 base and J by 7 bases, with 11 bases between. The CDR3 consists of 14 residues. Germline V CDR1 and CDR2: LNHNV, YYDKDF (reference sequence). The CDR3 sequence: CATSRGGAGNEQFF. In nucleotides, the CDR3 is TGTGCCACCAGCAGAGGGGGCGCCGGAAATGAGCAGTTCTTC.

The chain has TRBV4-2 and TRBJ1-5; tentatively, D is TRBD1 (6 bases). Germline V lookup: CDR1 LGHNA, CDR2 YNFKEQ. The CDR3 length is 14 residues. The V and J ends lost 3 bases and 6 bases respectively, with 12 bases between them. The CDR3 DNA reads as TGTGCCAGCAGCCAGGGGGGGGCTGGTCAGCCCCAGCATTTT. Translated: CASSQGGAGQPQHF.

The CDR3 protein is CATSRDLDTQYF. The CDR3 bases are TGTGCCACCAGCAGAGACCTCGATACGCAGTATTTT. V gene TRBV15 combines with J gene TRBJ2-3, with unresolved D. The CDR3 sequence is 12 residues long. Germline V gene lookup returns CDR1 LNHNV and CDR2 YYDKDF (reference sequence). V was shortened by 0 bases and J by 6 bases, with 4 bases between the two germline ends. Combining the CDR3 with reference TRBV15 and TRBJ2-3 gives the whole variable domain DAMVIQNPRYQVTQFGKPVTLSCSQTLNHNVMYWYQQKSSQAPKLLFHYYDKDFNNEADTPDNFQSRRPNTSFCFLDIRSPGLGDTAMYLCATSRDLDTQYFGPGTRLTVL.

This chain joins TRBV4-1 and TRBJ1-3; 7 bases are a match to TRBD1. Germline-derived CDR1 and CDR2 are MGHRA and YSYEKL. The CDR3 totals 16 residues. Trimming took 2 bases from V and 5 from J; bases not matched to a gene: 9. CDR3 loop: CASSQPYQGVRNTIYF. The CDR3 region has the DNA TGCGCCAGCAGCCAACCTTACCAGGGGGTAAGAAACACCATATATTTT.

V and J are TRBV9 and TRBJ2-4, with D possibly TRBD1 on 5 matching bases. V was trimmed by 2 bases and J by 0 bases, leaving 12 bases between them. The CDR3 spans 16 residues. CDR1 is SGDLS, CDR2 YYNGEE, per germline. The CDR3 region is CASSVKGAGAKNIQYF. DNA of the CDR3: TGTGCCAGCAGCGTGAAAGGGGCTGGAGCCAAAAACATTCAGTACTTC.

CDR3 sequence (DNA): TGTGCTAGTGGTGTCGGGACTAGCGGGAAAGAGACCCAGTACTTC. It yields the protein CASGVGTSGKETQYF. The chain recombines TRBV12-5 with TRBJ2-5; 13 bases match TRBD2. The CDR3 consists of 15 residues. J lost 3 bases, V lost 5 bases, and 3 bases had no gene match. Germline CDR1 is LGHNT and CDR2 is FRNRAP.

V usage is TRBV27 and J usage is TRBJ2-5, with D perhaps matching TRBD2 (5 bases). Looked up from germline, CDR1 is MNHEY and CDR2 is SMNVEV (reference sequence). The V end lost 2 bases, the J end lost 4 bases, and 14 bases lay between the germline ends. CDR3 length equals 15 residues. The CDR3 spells CASSLGGLWGETQYF. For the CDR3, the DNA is TGTGCCAGCAGTTTAGGTGGACTTTGGGGAGAGACCCAGTACTTC.

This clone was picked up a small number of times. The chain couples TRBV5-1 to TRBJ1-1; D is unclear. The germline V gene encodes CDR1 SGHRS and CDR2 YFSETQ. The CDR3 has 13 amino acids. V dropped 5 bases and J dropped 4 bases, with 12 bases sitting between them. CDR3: CASSADRGTEAFF. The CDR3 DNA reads TGCGCCAGCAGTGCAGACCGGGGCACTGAAGCTTTCTTT. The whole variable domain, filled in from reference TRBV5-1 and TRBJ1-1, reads KAGVTQTPRYLIKTRGQQVTLSCSPISGHRSVSWYQQTPGQGLQFLFEYFSETQRNKGNFPGRFSGRQFSNSRSEMNVSTLELGDSALYLCASSADRGTEAFFGQGTRLTVV.

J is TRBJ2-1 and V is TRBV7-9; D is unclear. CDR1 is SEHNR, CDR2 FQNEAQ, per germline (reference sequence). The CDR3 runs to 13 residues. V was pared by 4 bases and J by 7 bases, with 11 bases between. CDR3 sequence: CASSSTEANEQFF. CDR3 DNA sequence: TGTGCCAGCAGCTCCACCGAAGCAAATGAGCAGTTCTTC.

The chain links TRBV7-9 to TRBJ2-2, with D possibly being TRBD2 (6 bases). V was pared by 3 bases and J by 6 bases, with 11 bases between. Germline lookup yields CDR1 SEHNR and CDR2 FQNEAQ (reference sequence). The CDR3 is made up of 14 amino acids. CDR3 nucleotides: TGTGCCAGCAGCTTGGGGGGTCCGGCCGGGGAGCTGTTTTTT. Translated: CASSLGGPAGELFF.

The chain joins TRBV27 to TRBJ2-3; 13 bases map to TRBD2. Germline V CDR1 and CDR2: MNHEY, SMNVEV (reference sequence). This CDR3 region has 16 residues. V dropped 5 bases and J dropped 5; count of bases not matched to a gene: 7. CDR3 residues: CASSRRLAGGLDTQYF. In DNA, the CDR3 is TGTGCCAGCAGTCGAAGACTAGCGGGAGGATTAGATACGCAGTATTTT.

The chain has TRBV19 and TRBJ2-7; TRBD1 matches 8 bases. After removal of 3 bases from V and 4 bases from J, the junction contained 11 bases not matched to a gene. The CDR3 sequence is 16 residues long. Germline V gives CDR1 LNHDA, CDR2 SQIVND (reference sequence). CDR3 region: CASSIGGTGDNYEQYF. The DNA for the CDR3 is TGTGCCAGTAGTATTGGTGGGACAGGAGATAATTACGAGCAGTACTTC.

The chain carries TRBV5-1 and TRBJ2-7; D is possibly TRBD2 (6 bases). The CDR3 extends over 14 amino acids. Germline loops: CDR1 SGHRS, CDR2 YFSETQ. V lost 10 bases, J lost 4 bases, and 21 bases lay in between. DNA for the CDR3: TGCGCCGGGCGCGTGTCGGGGGAGTCTTACGAGCAGTACTTC. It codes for CAGRVSGESYEQYF.

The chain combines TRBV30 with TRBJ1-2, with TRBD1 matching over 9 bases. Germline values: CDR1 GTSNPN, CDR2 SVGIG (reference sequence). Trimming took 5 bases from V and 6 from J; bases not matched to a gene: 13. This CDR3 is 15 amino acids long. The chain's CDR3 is CAWDGPGTGFDGYTF. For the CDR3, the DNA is TGTGCCTGGGACGGGCCCGGGACAGGGTTCGATGGCTACACCTTC.

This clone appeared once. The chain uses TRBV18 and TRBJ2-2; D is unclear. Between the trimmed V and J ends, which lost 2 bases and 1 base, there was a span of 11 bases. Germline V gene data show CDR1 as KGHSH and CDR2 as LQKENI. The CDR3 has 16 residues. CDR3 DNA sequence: TGTGCCAGCTCACCATTTAGGCAGGAGAACACCGGGGAGCTGTTTTTT. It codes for CASSPFRQENTGELFF.

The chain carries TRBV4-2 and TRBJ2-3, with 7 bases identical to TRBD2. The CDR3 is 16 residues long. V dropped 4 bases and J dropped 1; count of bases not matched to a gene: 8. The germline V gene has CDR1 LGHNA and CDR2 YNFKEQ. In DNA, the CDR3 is TGTGCCAGCAGCCGCCAAGAGGGAGGGGGCACAGATACGCAGTATTTT. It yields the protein CASSRQEGGGTDTQYF.

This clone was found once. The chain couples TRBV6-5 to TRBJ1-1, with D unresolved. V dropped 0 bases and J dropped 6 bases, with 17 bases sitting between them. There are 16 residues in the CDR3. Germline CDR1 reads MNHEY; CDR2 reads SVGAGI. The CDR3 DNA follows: TGTGCCAGCAGTTACTCGAAAACGACATTAACCGCTGAAGCTTTCTTT. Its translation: CASSYSKTTLTAEAFF.

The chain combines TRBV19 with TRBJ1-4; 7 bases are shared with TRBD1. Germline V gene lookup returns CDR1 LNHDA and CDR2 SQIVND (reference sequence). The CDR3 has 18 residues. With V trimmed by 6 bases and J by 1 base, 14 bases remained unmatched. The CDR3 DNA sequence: TGTGCCAGTAGGCCGACAGGGCCAACGGTGGGAACTAATGAAAAACTGTTTTTT. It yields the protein CASRPTGPTVGTNEKLFF.

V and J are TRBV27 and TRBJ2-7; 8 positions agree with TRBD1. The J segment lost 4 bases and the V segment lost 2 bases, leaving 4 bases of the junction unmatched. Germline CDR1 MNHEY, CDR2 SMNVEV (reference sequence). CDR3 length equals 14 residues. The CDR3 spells CASSLAQGGYEQYF. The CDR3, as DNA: TGTGCCAGCAGTTTAGCACAGGGGGGTTACGAGCAGTACTTC.